This T cell receptor (beta chain) is from a study of CD8 T cells in Susac syndrome. Across the study: Among the Susac syndrome patients who underwent sequencing, more than 5 had clinically active disease, while eight of them were in remission.

Germline V lookup: CDR1 SEHNR, CDR2 FQNEAQ (reference sequence). CDR3 size: 15 residues. The trim removed 3 bases at V and 7 bases at J, leaving 4 bases unmatched. Study observations and caveats: In its TCR sequencing and HLA analysis, the study acknowledged that the number of individuals was relatively small.

Remarks on this clonotype: Its specificity is not known.

Reverse transcription of roughly 0.5 to 1 ug RNA was carried out with random hexamers. Coverage of TCR beta CDR3 amplification by immunoSEQ multiplex PCR extended to 54 Vbeta and 13 Jbeta. Each CDR3 protein is one row after TCRdb ran MiXCR on the immunoSEQ multiplex PCR reads. In the table there are tens of thousands of distinct CDR3 sequences, about 92% of which are singletons. V usage is TRBV7-9 and J usage is TRBJ1-6; TRBD1 aligns across 9 bases. This receptor was taken from a human donor with Susac syndrome. The sequenced sample consisted of CD4+ T cells from PBMCs. The CDR3 region has the DNA TGTGCCAGCAGCTTGATGACAGGGGGGAATTCACCCCTCCACTTT. It specifies CASSLMTGGNSPLHF.